Shown below are 7 T cell receptor beta chains from a single sample sequenced in a study of yellow fever vaccine responses in identical twins. MiXCR, run by TCRdb on the RT-PCR reads, gives a single entry per CDR3 protein. The sample has around 2,200 distinct CDR3 sequences, about 9.3% seen once. The material sequenced was T cells from blood (PBMCs), unsorted or a sorted subset (not recorded which), taken 2 to 3 years after vaccination. These TCRs come from a woman aged 18-35 years who received the yellow fever vaccine.

This chain uses TRBV7-3 with TRBJ2-1; D perhaps matches TRBD2 (5 bases). The CDR3 is 15 amino acids. CDR1 and CDR2 from the germline V gene are SGHTA and FQGTGA. Trimming took 1 base from V and 9 from J, leaving 16 bases between them. CDR3 nucleotide sequence: TGTGCCAGCAGCTTAAGGGCGGGTCAAGCTGGTGAGCAGTTCTTC. Translated: CASSLRAGQAGEQFF.

This clonotype was seen a handful of times. This chain uses TRBV28 with TRBJ2-1; TRBD2 aligns across 10 bases. CDR3 length: 13 residues. The germline CDR1 and CDR2 sequences are MDHEN and SYDVKM. Trimming at V came to 8 bases and at J to 7 bases, leaving 5 bases not matched to a gene. CDR3 region: CASFSLAGNEQFF. CDR3 nucleotides: TGTGCCAGCTTCTCACTAGCGGGGAATGAGCAGTTCTTC. The full variable domain, with the rest looked up from reference TRBV28 and TRBJ2-1, is DVKVTQSSRYLVKRTGEKVFLECVQDMDHENMFWYRQDPGLGLRLIYFSYDVKMKEKGDIPEGYSVSREKKERFSLILESASTNQTSMYLCASFSLAGNEQFFGPGTRLTVL.

The table lists this clonotype with a few counts. The rearrangement links TRBV6-1 to TRBJ2-4, with a tentative D call TRBD2 (6 bases). Trimming removed 1 base at V and 1 base at J, with 20 bases between. Germline values: CDR1 MNHNS, CDR2 SASEGT. CDR3 length: 19 amino acids. The CDR3 spells CASSEDWYTAGGAKNIQYF. CDR3 coding DNA: TGTGCCAGCAGTGAAGATTGGTATACGGCTGGGGGGGCCAAAAACATTCAGTACTTC.

The chain couples TRBV20-1 to TRBJ2-1; 7 bases are a match to TRBD2. This CDR3 has 15 residues. Germline V gene data show CDR1 as DFQATT and CDR2 as SNEGSKA (reference sequence). With 1 base clipped from V and 0 bases from J, the junction kept 3 bases outside the gene matches. As DNA, the CDR3 is TGCAGTGCTAGAGTTAGCGGGCTCTCCTACAATGAGCAGTTCTTC. Its translation: CSARVSGLSYNEQFF.

This clonotype was observed a few times. The V and J genes are TRBV29-1 and TRBJ1-1; no clear D. V dropped 2 bases and J dropped 2 bases, with 15 bases sitting between them. CDR1 is SQVTM, CDR2 ANQGSEA, per germline. This CDR3 spans 15 amino acids. This chain's CDR3 is CSVEWLPRGNTEAFF. CDR3 nucleotide sequence: TGCAGCGTTGAATGGTTGCCCCGCGGAAACACTGAAGCTTTCTTT.

This clonotype was observed a handful of times. V gene TRBV10-1 combines with J gene TRBJ2-7, with D perhaps TRBD1 (6 bases). CDR1 is WNHNN and CDR2 is SYGVQD in the germline V gene (reference sequence). V was trimmed by 5 bases and J by 6 bases, leaving 14 bases between them. The CDR3 is 13 amino acids. This chain's CDR3 is CASSLQGSSEQYF. The CDR3 bases are TGCGCCAGCAGTTTACAGGGATCCAGCGAGCAGTACTTC.

The chain is built from TRBV10-3 and TRBJ2-4, with 11 bases lining up with TRBD2. J lost 1 base, V lost 6 bases, and 11 bases had no gene match. The CDR3 sequence is 18 residues long. Germline loops: CDR1 ENHRY, CDR2 SYGVKD. As DNA, the CDR3 is TGTGCCATCAGAGTGCGGCTAGCGGGAGGTGCCGCCAAAAACATTCAGTACTTC. Amino acids: CAIRVRLAGGAAKNIQYF.